This T cell receptor (beta chain) was sequenced during a study of post-analysis software for immune sequencing data. The CDR3 extends over 16 amino acids. Germline CDR1 reads SGHTA; CDR2 reads FQGNSA. V was shortened by 4 bases and J by 4 bases, with 19 bases between the two germline ends. Presence of unique molecular identifiers characterized the TCR beta cDNA libraries. TCRdb reprocessed the PCR reads with MiXCR, giving one entry per CDR3 protein. The top ten hold roughly 4.4% of the sample, which has 750,000 to 950,000 distinct CDR3 sequences, about 57% seen once. This clonotype was seen more than once but under ten times. Its specificity is unknown. Whole-study findings and limits: Four or five TRBV segments, TRBV5-6, TRBV5-1 and TRBV20-1 among them, were found more frequent in patients than controls.

The chain couples TRBV7-2 to TRBJ1-1; tentatively, D is TRBD1 (5 bases). This receptor was obtained from a girl aged 5-17 years with multiple sclerosis. The specimen was blood. CDR3 sequence (DNA): TGTGCCAGCAGCTCCCGACAGCCTATTTGGAGCACTGAAGCTTTCTTT. Residues: CASSSRQPIWSTEAFF.